A single sample is the source of the 14 T cell receptor beta chains below, sequenced in a study of cytomegalovirus exposure and HLA in healthy donors. Assay used: immunoSEQ multiplex PCR; TCRdb lists only in-frame clones, some missing. In the table there are more than 140,000 clones, 85% to 90% of which are singletons. The sample taken for sequencing was PBMCs. These receptors originate from a woman under 30 in good health and CMV-seropositive.

This clone was counted between two and nine times. The V and J genes are TRBV2 and TRBJ1-2; D remains unclear. Trimming took off 7 bases at V and 4 bases at J, with 16 bases between the two ends. The germline V gene encodes CDR1 SNHLY and CDR2 FYNNEI. The CDR3 has 14 residues. Written as DNA, the CDR3 is TGTGCCAGCACCGACCGGGCCGGAGGCTATGGCTACACCTTC. Translation: CASTDRAGGYGYTF.

The chain employs TRBV7-8 and TRBJ2-7; 10 nucleotides agree with TRBD2. Germline-derived CDR1 and CDR2 are SGHVS and FQNEAQ. Unmatched junction bases numbered 10, after V lost 1 base and J lost 4 bases. CDR3 size: 17 residues. DNA of the CDR3: TGTGCCAGCAGCTTAGGAGGGCCCGGGACTAGCGATTACGAGCAGTACTTC. This encodes CASSLGGPGTSDYEQYF.

J is TRBJ2-3 and V is TRBV7-6, with 8 bases aligning to TRBD1. The CDR3 contains 17 residues. Germline V gene sequence: CDR1 SGHVS, CDR2 FNYEAQ. V gave up 4 bases and J gave up 5 bases; unmatched junction bases: 14. The CDR3 loop is CASSYLTGGPGGDTQYF. CDR3 in DNA: TGTGCCAGCAGCTACCTTACAGGGGGACCCGGTGGAGATACGCAGTATTTT.

The CDR3 nucleotides are TGTGCCAGCAGCTTATATGTACTAGCGGAGAACACAGATACGCAGTATTTT. Protein product: CASSLYVLAENTDTQYF. This chain uses TRBV7-9 with TRBJ2-3, with 8 positions matching TRBD2. The CDR3 runs 17 residues. The J segment lost 2 bases and the V segment lost 2 bases, leaving 9 bases of the junction unmatched. The germline CDR1 and CDR2 sequences are SEHNR and FQNEAQ (reference sequence).

This chain links TRBV30 with TRBJ1-4; D remains ambiguous. The CDR3 totals 13 residues. Germline CDR1 and CDR2: GTSNPN and SVGIG (reference sequence). The germline V and J ends were trimmed by 0 bases and 5 bases, with 7 bases remaining between them. The CDR3 nucleotides are TGTGCCTGGAGTGTAGCCGAAAATGAAAAACTGTTTTTT. Encoded protein: CAWSVAENEKLFF.

The chain recombines TRBV5-1 with TRBJ1-3, with D possibly being TRBD1 (6 bases). The length of the CDR3 is 13 residues. The V end lost 5 bases, the J end lost 4 bases, and 10 bases lay between the germline ends. In germline, CDR1 is SGHRS, CDR2 YFSETQ. The CDR3 spells CASRPQGGNTIYF. The DNA of the CDR3 is TGCGCCAGCAGGCCCCAGGGGGGAAACACCATATATTTT.

The rearrangement uses TRBV9 and TRBJ1-2; 7 bases line up with TRBD1. The length of the CDR3 is 14 residues. CDR1 SGDLS and CDR2 YYNGEE come from the germline V gene. Germline trimming cut 5 bases from V and 6 bases from J; bases unmatched to any gene: 10. In DNA, the CDR3 is TGTGCCAGCAGTCCGGACAGGCCAAGGAATGGCTACACCTTC. It is translated as CASSPDRPRNGYTF.

This clone showed up just once. The V and J genes are TRBV6-5 and TRBJ1-1; 7 bases line up with TRBD1. This CDR3 comprises 14 residues. V gave up 6 bases and J gave up 0 bases; unmatched junction bases: 4. Germline CDR1 is MNHEY and CDR2 is SVGAGI. In DNA form, the CDR3 reads TGTGCCAGCAGAAACAGGGGATTGAACACTGAAGCTTTCTTT. Translated: CASRNRGLNTEAFF.

The rearrangement joins TRBV20-1 to TRBJ2-3, with D perhaps TRBD2 (5 bases). The CDR3 extends over 11 amino acids. Germline V gene data show CDR1 as DFQATT and CDR2 as SNEGSKA (reference sequence). V lost 6 bases and J 4 bases, leaving 8 bases between the germline ends. In DNA form, the CDR3 reads TGCAGTGCCGGGGAGCCAGATACGCAGTATTTT. Amino acid sequence: CSAGEPDTQYF.

This CDR3 reads CASSAPGTDTQYF. In DNA, the CDR3 is TGTGCCAGCAGCGCCCCCGGCACAGATACGCAGTATTTT. V and J are TRBV9 and TRBJ2-3; D not resolved. The germline V and J ends were trimmed by 3 bases and 1 base, with 6 bases remaining between them. The CDR3 has 13 residues. Per germline, CDR1 SGDLS and CDR2 YYNGEE.

This chain links TRBV5-1 with TRBJ2-7, with 8 bases identical to TRBD2. Trimming at V came to 4 bases and at J to 3 bases, leaving 6 bases not matched to a gene. This CDR3 has 14 amino acids. Germline-derived CDR1 and CDR2 are SGHRS and YFSETQ. The CDR3 spells CASSQGLALYEQYF. CDR3 DNA sequence: TGCGCCAGCAGCCAAGGACTAGCCCTCTACGAGCAGTACTTC.

The J gene is TRBJ2-7, the V gene TRBV19; 7 bases agree with TRBD2. Looked up from germline, CDR1 is LNHDA and CDR2 is SQIVND (reference sequence). V lost 3 bases to trimming and J lost 3 bases; unmatched junction nucleotides: 5. CDR3 length: 14 amino acids. The CDR3 sequence is CASSIKRDGYEQYF. CDR3 sequence (DNA): TGTGCCAGTAGTATCAAGCGGGACGGCTACGAGCAGTACTTC.

The chain joins TRBV11-3 to TRBJ2-1; 8 bases align to TRBD1. CDR3 length: 15 residues. V shed 1 base, J shed 6 bases, and the junction held 5 bases outside the gene matches. Germline-derived CDR1 and CDR2 are SGHNT and YENEEA. The CDR3 DNA sequence: TGTGCCAGCAGCTTAGGTCAGGGGGCGGGCAATGAGCAGTTCTTC. Translated: CASSLGQGAGNEQFF.

The chain carries TRBV4-1 and TRBJ2-7; TRBD2 aligns across 7 bases. The V segment lost 4 bases and the J segment 2 bases; nucleotides outside the gene matches: 11. The CDR3 length is 16 residues. Per germline, CDR1 MGHRA and CDR2 YSYEKL. The CDR3 reads CASSLHTSVETYEQYF. CDR3 nucleotides: TGCGCCAGCAGCCTCCATACTAGCGTCGAGACCTACGAGCAGTACTTC.